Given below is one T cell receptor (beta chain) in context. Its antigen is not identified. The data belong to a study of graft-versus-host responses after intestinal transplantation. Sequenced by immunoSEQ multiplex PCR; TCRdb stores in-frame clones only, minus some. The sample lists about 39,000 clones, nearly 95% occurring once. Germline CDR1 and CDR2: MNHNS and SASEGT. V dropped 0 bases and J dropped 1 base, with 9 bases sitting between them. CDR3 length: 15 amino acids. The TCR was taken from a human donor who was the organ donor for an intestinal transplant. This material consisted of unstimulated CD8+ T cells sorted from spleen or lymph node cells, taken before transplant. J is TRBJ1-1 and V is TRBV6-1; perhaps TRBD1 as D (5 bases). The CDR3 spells CASSEARDGNTEAFF. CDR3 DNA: TGTGCCAGCAGTGAAGCGAGGGACGGGAACACTGAAGCTTTCTTT.